One sample yielded the 14 T cell receptor beta chains listed below, sequenced in a study of beta chain features in type 1 diabetes. What these receptors recognize is not known. The authors reverse transcribed all of the isolated RNA, so sequencing captured expressed TCRB transcripts. Sequencing was performed with immunoSEQ multiplex PCR; in TCRdb, only in-frame clones are kept and a portion is missing. Here the sample spans hundreds of thousands of clones, around 15% being singletons. General observations from the study: Within each of all four CD4+ subsets, Type 1 diabetes patients had TCRB CDR3s that were moderately but significantly shorter.

Sequencing used naive CD4+ T cells from blood. These receptors were taken from a man aged 18 to 29 with type 1 diabetes.

V usage is TRBV6-5 and J usage is TRBJ2-5; 12 bases fit TRBD1. CDR3 length: 15 residues. In germline, CDR1 is MNHEY, CDR2 SVGAGI. After removal of 5 bases from V and 5 bases from J, the junction contained 6 bases not matched to a gene. The CDR3 sequence is CASSLRDRGLETQYF. DNA for the CDR3: TGTGCCAGCAGTCTCCGGGACAGGGGGCTCGAGACCCAGTACTTC.

This sequence joins TRBV27 and TRBJ2-7; possible D gene TRBD2, 5 bases. Germline lookup yields CDR1 MNHEY and CDR2 SMNVEV (reference sequence). CDR3 length equals 11 residues. V gave up 8 bases and J gave up 5 bases, with 10 bases separating them. The CDR3 here is CASLRGNEQYF. In DNA, the CDR3 is TGTGCCAGCCTCCGAGGGAACGAGCAGTACTTC.

Only a few counts were recorded for this clone. This specimen includes other DNA sequences encoding the same CDR3. This chain joins TRBV30 and TRBJ1-1; D perhaps matches TRBD1 (5 bases). The germline CDR1 and CDR2 sequences are GTSNPN and SVGIG (reference sequence). V shed 2 bases and J shed 1 base, with 8 bases lying between them. This CDR3 is built from 13 residues. Here the CDR3 reads CAWSLTENTEAFF. In DNA form, the CDR3 reads TGTGCCTGGAGTTTGACAGAGAACACTGAAGCTTTCTTT.

This clone was counted between two and nine times. This chain connects TRBV5-4 to TRBJ1-1; D not certain. The V end lost 4 bases, the J end lost 5 bases, and 9 bases lay between the germline ends. In germline, CDR1 is SGHNT, CDR2 YYREEE (reference sequence). CDR3 size: 12 residues. This chain's CDR3 is CASSPAGTEAFF. In nucleotides, the CDR3 is TGTGCCAGCAGCCCGGCCGGGACTGAAGCTTTCTTT.

This clone was detected only a few times. The chain links TRBV30 to TRBJ1-2; tentatively, D is TRBD1 (5 bases). The germline CDR1 and CDR2 sequences are GTSNPN and SVGIG (reference sequence). CDR3 length equals 14 residues. The V end was cut by 3 bases, the J end by 6 bases, with 17 bases between. The CDR3 DNA follows: TGTGCCTGGAGGATCAGGGATGCTGGGGATGGCTACACCTTC. Translating gives CAWRIRDAGDGYTF. The variable domain in full, completed from reference TRBV30 and TRBJ1-2, reads SQTIHQWPATLVQPVGSPLSLECTVEGTSNPNLYWYRQAAGRGLQLLFYSVGIGQISSEVPQNLSASRPQDRQFILSSKKLLLSDSGFYLCAWRIRDAGDGYTFGSGTRLTVV.

This clone came up a few times. This sequence joins TRBV7-2 and TRBJ1-5, with 8 bases lining up with TRBD1. The V gene end was trimmed by 1 base and the J gene end by 5 bases; junction bases not matched to a gene: 4. Germline assignment: CDR1 SGHTA and CDR2 FQGNSA. The CDR3 sequence is 15 residues long. CDR3 DNA sequence: TGTGCCAGCAGCTTAGGACAGGGGTCCCATCAGCCCCAGCATTTT. Amino acid sequence: CASSLGQGSHQPQHF.

This clone was seen more than once but under ten times. The chain carries TRBV2 and TRBJ2-1; D possibly corresponds to TRBD1 (6 bases). The CDR3 has 16 amino acids. Per germline, CDR1 SNHLY and CDR2 FYNNEI. With 7 bases removed from V and 4 bases from J, the gap between germline ends came to 20 bases. The CDR3 reads CASTRGTGTIYNEQFF. The CDR3 coding sequence is TGTGCCAGCACTAGGGGGACGGGAACGATTTACAATGAGCAGTTCTTC. Looking up the rest from reference TRBV2 and TRBJ2-1 gives the full variable domain: EPEVTQTPSHQVTQMGQEVILRCVPISNHLYFYWYRQILGQKVEFLVSFYNNEISEKSEIFDDQFSVERPDGSNFTLKIRSTKLEDSAMYFCASTRGTGTIYNEQFFGPGTRLTVL.

The rearrangement joins TRBV5-1 to TRBJ2-3, with 7 bases aligning to TRBD2. Germline CDR1 is SGHRS and CDR2 is YFSETQ. The CDR3 is 14 residues long. V was pared by 5 bases and J by 4 bases, with 7 bases of the junction left unmatched. CDR3 sequence reads: CASSGGRVADTQYF. In DNA, the CDR3 is TGCGCCAGCAGTGGCGGGAGAGTTGCAGATACGCAGTATTTT.

This clone was observed a few times. J is TRBJ1-4 and V is TRBV25-1; no firm D call. In germline, CDR1 is MGHDK, CDR2 SYGVNS. This CDR3 is built from 13 residues. CDR3 residues: CASCGVTNEKLFF. CDR3 nucleotide sequence: TGTGCGAGCTGCGGGGTAACTAATGAAAAACTGTTTTTT.

A few counts support this clone. The rearrangement uses TRBV14 and TRBJ2-7, with a tentative D call TRBD1 (6 bases). Trimming pared 4 bases from V and 6 bases from J, leaving 16 bases between. Germline CDR1 and CDR2: SGHDN and FVKESK. This CDR3 has 14 amino acids. CDR3 region: CASSPRTVLSEQYF. The CDR3 nucleotides are TGTGCCAGCAGCCCCAGGACAGTCCTTAGCGAGCAGTACTTC.

This clone was found a few times. The rearrangement joins TRBV27 to TRBJ1-4; 8 bases are shared with TRBD1. J lost 3 bases, V lost 6 bases, and 3 bases had no gene match. The germline CDR1 and CDR2 sequences are MNHEY and SMNVEV (reference sequence). The length of the CDR3 is 14 residues. Here the CDR3 reads CASSRDRSNEKLFF. The CDR3 nucleotides are TGTGCCAGCAGCCGGGACAGGTCTAATGAAAAACTGTTTTTT.

The table lists this clone with a few counts. J is TRBJ1-5 and V is TRBV5-1; D perhaps matches TRBD1 (5 bases). The V end was cut by 0 bases, the J end by 7 bases, with 11 bases between. There are 14 residues in the CDR3. Germline CDR1 and CDR2: SGHRS and YFSETQ. As DNA, the CDR3 is TGCGCCAGCAGCTTGGAGCAGGGCAGGCAGCCCCAGCATTTT. This gives the protein CASSLEQGRQPQHF.

This clone occurred a few times. This sequence joins TRBV9 and TRBJ2-2; D uncertain. The V end lost 0 bases, the J end lost 1 base, and 7 bases lay between the germline ends. The CDR3 has 15 residues. Germline V gene data show CDR1 as SGDLS and CDR2 as YYNGEE. The CDR3 loop reads CASSVESLNTGELFF. The CDR3 nucleotides read TGTGCCAGCAGCGTAGAATCCCTGAACACCGGGGAGCTGTTTTTT. Looking up the rest from reference TRBV9 and TRBJ2-2 gives the full variable domain: DSGVTQTPKHLITATGQRVTLRCSPRSGDLSVYWYQQSLDQGLQFLIQYYNGEERAKGNILERFSAQQFPDLHSELNLSSLELGDSALYFCASSVESLNTGELFFGEGSRLTVL.

This clone was seen a few times. This chain links TRBV29-1 with TRBJ2-7, with 9 bases fitting TRBD1. Trimming removed 7 bases from V and 2 bases from J; junction bases left unmatched: 3. CDR3 length: 12 residues. The germline CDR1 and CDR2 sequences are SQVTM and ANQGSEA. The CDR3 protein is CSAGTGTYEQYF. CDR3 DNA sequence: TGCAGCGCCGGGACAGGGACCTACGAGCAGTACTTC.